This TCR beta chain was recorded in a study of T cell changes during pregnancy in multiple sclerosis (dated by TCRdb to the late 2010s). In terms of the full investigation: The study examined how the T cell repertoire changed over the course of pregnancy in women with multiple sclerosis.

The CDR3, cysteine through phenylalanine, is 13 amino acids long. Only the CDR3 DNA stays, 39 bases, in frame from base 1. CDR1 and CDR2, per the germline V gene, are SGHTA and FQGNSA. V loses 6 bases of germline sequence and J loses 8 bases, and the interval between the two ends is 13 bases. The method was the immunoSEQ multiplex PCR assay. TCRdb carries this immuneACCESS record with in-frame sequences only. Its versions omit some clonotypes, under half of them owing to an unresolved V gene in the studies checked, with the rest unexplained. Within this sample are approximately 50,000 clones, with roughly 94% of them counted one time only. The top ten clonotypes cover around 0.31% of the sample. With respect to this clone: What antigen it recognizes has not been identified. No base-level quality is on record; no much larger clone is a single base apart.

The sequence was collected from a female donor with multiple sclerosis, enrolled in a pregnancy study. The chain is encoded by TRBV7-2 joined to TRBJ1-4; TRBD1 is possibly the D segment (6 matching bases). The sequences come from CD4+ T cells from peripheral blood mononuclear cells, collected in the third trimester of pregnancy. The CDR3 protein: CASSQGTSEKLFF. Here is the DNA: TGTGCCAGCAGTCAAGGGACATCCGAAAAACTGTTTTTT.